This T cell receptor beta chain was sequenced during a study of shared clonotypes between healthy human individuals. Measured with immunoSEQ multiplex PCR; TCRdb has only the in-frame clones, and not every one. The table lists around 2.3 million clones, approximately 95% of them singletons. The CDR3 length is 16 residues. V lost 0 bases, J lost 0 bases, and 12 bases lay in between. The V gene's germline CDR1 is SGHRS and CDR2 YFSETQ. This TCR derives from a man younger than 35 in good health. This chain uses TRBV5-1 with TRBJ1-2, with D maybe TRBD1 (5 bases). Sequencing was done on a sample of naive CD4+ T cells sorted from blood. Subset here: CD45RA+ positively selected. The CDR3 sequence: CASSLAPKTANYGYTF. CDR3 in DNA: TGCGCCAGCAGCTTGGCCCCTAAGACAGCTAACTATGGCTACACCTTC.